This entry is about one T cell receptor (beta chain). The sample originates from a study of cytomegalovirus exposure and HLA in healthy donors. Germline V gives CDR1 MRHNA, CDR2 SNTAGT. The CDR3 length is 14 residues. Trimming pared 2 bases from V and 2 bases from J, leaving 7 bases between. 13 Jbeta primers and 60 Vbeta primers were used for the PCR. Only in-frame clones appear in the TCRdb table, and some are missing; sequencing was by immunoSEQ multiplex PCR. The sample lists around 94,000 clones, around three quarters occurring once. The rearrangement links TRBV6-4 to TRBJ1-5; D might be TRBD1 (5 bases). This clonotype originated in a woman aged 40 to 50 in good health and CMV-seropositive. Sequenced: PBMCs. CDR3 protein: CASSDGGGNQPQHF. The CDR3 DNA reads as TGTGCCAGCAGTGACGGGGGGGGCAATCAGCCCCAGCATTTT.